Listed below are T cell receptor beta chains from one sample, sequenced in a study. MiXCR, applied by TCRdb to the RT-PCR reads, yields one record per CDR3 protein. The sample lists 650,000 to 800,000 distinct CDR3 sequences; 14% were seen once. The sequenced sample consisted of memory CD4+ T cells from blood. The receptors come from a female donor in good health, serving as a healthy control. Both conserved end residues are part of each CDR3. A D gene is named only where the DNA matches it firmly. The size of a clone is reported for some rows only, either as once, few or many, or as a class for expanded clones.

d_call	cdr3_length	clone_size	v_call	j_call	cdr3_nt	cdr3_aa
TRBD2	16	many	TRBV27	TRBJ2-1	TGTGCCAGCAGTTTAGAGAGGACTAGCGGGTACAATGAGCAGTTCTTC	CASSLERTSGYNEQFF
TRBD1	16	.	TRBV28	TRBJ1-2	TGTGCCAGCAGTTTATCTGGGACAGGGGCCACCTATGGCTACACCTTC	CASSLSGTGATYGYTF
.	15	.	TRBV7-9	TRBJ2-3	TGTGCCAGCAGGGCCTCCGTGGGCAGCACAGATACGCAGTATTTT	CASRASVGSTDTQYF
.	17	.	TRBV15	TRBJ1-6	TGTGCCACCAGCAGGGGATTCCGGGACGACGGTAATTCACCCCTCCACTTT	CATSRGFRDDGNSPLHF
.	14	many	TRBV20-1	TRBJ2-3	TGCAGTGCTGTTAGAGCCCCTCTCGGAGATACGCAGTATTTT	CSAVRAPLGDTQYF
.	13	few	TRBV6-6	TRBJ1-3	TGTGCCAGCAGTCGCACCTCTGGAAACACCATATATTTT	CASSRTSGNTIYF
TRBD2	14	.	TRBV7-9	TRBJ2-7	TGTGCCAGCAGCCCGGGACTAGCAAGCGACGAGCAGTACTTC	CASSPGLASDEQYF
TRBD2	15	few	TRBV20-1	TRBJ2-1	TGCAGTGTTCCCCCAGCGGGAGGAATCTACAATGAGCAGTTCTTC	CSVPPAGGIYNEQFF
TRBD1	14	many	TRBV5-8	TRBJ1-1	TGTGCCAGCAGCTTTAACAGGGGGCAGCCTGAAGCTTTCTTT	CASSFNRGQPEAFF
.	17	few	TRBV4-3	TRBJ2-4	TGCGCCAGCAGCCAAGATTTCCAGGTCCCCACCAAAAACATTCAGTACTTC	CASSQDFQVPTKNIQYF
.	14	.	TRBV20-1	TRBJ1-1	TGCAGTGCTAGAGTTCAAGGGGCTTACACTGAAGCTTTCTTT	CSARVQGAYTEAFF
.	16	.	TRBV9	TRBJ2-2	TGTGCCAGCAGCGTAGGGGTTCAAGCGAACACCGGGGAGCTGTCTTTT	CASSVGVQANTGELSF
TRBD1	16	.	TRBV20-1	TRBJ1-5	TGCAGTGCTAGAGACCCCGGGACAGGGGCGAATCAGCCCCAGCATTTT	CSARDPGTGANQPQHF
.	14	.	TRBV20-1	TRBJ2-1	TGCAGTGTCAGTCAGGTCGGCTCCTACAATGAGCAGTTCTTC	CSVSQVGSYNEQFF
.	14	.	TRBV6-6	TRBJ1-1	TGTGCCAGCCAGGATTGGGGAGGGGGAACTGAAGCTTTCTTT	CASQDWGGGTEAFF
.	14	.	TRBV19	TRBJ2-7	TGTGCCAGTACCCCAGGAGCGACGAACTACGAGCAGTACTTC	CASTPGATNYEQYF
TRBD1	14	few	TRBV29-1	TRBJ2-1	TGCAGCGTTGATTTACGGGACAGCTACAATGAGCAGTTCTTC	CSVDLRDSYNEQFF
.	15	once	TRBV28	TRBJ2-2	TGTGCCAGCAGTCCCCGGACTTTGAACACCGGGGAGCTGTTTTTT	CASSPRTLNTGELFF
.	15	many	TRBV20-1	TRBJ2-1	TGCAGTGCCAGGGTGGGGGTTCACATCGGCAATGAGCAGTTCTTC	CSARVGVHIGNEQFF
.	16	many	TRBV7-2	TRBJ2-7	TGTGCCAGCAGCTTAGTCTCAGGGACGTCTTCCTACGAGCAGTACTTC	CASSLVSGTSSYEQYF
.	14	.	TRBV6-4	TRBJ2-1	TGTGCCAGCCACACAAGGGGGATCTACAATGAGCAGTTCTTC	CASHTRGIYNEQFF
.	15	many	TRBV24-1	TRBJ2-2	TGTGCCACCAGTGACCCCAGCCTTAACACCGGGGAGCTGTTTTTT	CATSDPSLNTGELFF
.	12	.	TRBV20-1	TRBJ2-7	TGCAGTGCCGGGGACCGCCTTTACGAGCAGTACTTC	CSAGDRLYEQYF
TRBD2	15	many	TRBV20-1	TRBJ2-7	TGCAGTGCCGGGACTAGCGGGAGCCTCTCCTACGAGCAGTACTTC	CSAGTSGSLSYEQYF
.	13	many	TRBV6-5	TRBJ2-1	TGTGCCAGCAGGGGATACTCCTACAATGAGCAGTTCTTC	CASRGYSYNEQFF
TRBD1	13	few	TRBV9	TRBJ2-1	TGTGCCAGCAGCGTACAGGGGGCAGATGAGCAGTTCTTC	CASSVQGADEQFF
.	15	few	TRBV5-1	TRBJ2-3	TGCGCCAGCAGCTTAACAGACCCCCGCACAGATACGCAGTATTTT	CASSLTDPRTDTQYF
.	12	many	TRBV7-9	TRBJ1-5	TGTGCCAGCAGCTTAGATGATCAGCCCCAGCATTTT	CASSLDDQPQHF
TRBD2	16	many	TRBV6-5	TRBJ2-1	TGTGCCAGCAGTTACTCAGCGGGGATCCCCTACAATGAGCAGTTCTTC	CASSYSAGIPYNEQFF
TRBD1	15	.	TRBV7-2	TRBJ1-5	TGTGCCAGCTCTCTCCAGGGGGTGGGCAATCAGCCCCAGCATTTT	CASSLQGVGNQPQHF
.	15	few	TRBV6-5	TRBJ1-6	TGTGCCAGCAGTCAGGGGAGGGCCTATAATTCACCCCTCCACTTT	CASSQGRAYNSPLHF
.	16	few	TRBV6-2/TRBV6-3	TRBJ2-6	TGTGCCAGCAGTACGACGGCTCACTCTGGGGCCAACGTCCTGACTTTC	CASSTTAHSGANVLTF
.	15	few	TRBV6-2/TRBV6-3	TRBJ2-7	TGTGCCAGCAGCCCGGGGTTCGGGGGCTATTACGAGCAGTACTTC	CASSPGFGGYYEQYF
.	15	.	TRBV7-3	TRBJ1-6	TGTGCCAGCAGCTTAACGCAGGACAGCTATTCACCCCTCCACTTT	CASSLTQDSYSPLHF